This T cell receptor (beta chain) comes out of a study of cytomegalovirus exposure and HLA in healthy donors. On the study more broadly: As released early, the data held roughly 85 million unique TCRs from HLA-typed donors. Study outcomes and limitations: CMV serostatus was the sole immune exposure information available.

To note about this clone: Its antigen is not known.

The ends lost 4 bases at V and 4 bases at J; junction bases unmatched: 8. The germline V gene has CDR1 MNHNS and CDR2 SASEGT. The CDR3 sequence is 16 residues long. The study ran its PCR with 60 Vbeta and 13 Jbeta primers. Original processing methods: Approximately 11 million of the about 80 million unique TCR beta chains counted in a later analysis were shared. Using immunoSEQ multiplex PCR, the repertoire was profiled, and TCRdb retains in-frame clones only, with some absent. Clonal size and the V and J genes are those of that table, whereas D and trimming came from the DNA. The data hold 98,000 or so clones, with about three quarters observed a single time.

The sequence came from a man in his sixties in good health and CMV-seropositive. The sample taken for sequencing was PBMCs. V and J are TRBV6-1 and TRBJ2-3, with TRBD1 matching 10 bases. The CDR3 region is CASSASGTGVPDTQYF. CDR3 sequence (DNA): TGTGCCAGCAGTGCTTCCGGGACAGGGGTCCCAGATACGCAGTATTTT.